The source of this TCR beta chain is a study of blood T cell repertoires in COVID-19. Some clones are missing from TCRdb's copy, which holds only in-frame ones; the method was immunoSEQ multiplex PCR. The data show approximately 130,000 clones, around 81% seen once. Trimming removed 2 bases from V and 2 bases from J, with 12 bases in between. CDR1 is MNHEY, CDR2 SVGAGI, per germline. The CDR3 totals 15 residues. Material for sequencing was peripheral blood. The clonotype originates from a man in his forties or fifties with active or convalescent COVID-19. V gene TRBV6-5 combines with J gene TRBJ2-5; D perhaps matches TRBD1 (6 bases). The CDR3 region is CASSYGRGVQETQYF. CDR3 DNA: TGTGCCAGCAGTTACGGCAGGGGCGTACAAGAGACCCAGTACTTC.